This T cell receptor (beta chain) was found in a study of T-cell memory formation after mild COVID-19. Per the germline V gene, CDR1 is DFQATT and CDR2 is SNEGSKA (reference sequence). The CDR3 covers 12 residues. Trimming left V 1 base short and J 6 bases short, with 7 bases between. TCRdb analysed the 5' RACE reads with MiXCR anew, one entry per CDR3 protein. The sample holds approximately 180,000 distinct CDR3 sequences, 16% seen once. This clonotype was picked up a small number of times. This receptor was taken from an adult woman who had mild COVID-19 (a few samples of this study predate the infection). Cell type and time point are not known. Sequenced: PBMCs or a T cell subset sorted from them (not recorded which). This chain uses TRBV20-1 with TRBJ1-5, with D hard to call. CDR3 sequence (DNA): TGCAGTGCTAGAGGGCCTAGTCAGCCCCAGCATTTT. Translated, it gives CSARGPSQPQHF.